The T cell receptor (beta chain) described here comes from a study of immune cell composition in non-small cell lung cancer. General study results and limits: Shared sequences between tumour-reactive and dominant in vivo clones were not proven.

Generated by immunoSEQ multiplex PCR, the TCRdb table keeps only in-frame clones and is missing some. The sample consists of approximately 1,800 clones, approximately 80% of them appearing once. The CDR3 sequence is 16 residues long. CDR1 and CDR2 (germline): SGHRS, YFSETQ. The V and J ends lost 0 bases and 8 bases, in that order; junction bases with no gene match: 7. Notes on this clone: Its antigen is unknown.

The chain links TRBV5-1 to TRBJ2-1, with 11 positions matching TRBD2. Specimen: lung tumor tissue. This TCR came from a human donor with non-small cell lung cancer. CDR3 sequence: CASSLEIAGGGDEQFF. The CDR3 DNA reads TGCGCCAGCAGCTTGGAAATAGCGGGAGGGGGCGATGAGCAGTTCTTC.